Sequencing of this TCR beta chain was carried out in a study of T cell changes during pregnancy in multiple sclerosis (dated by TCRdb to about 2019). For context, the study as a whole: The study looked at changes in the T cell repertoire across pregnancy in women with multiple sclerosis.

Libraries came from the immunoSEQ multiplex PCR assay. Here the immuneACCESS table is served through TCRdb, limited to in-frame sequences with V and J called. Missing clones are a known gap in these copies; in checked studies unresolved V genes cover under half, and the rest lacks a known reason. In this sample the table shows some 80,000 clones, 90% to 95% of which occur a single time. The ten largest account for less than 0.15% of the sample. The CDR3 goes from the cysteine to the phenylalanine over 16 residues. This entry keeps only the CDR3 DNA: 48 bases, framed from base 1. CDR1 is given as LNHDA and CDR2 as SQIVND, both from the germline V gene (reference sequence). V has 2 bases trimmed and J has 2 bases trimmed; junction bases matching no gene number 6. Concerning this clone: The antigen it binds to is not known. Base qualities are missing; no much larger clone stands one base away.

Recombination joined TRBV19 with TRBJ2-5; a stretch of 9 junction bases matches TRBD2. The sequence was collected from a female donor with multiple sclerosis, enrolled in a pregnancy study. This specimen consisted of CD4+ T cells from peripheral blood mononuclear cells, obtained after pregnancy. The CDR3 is CASSISPSGMQETQYF. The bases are TGTGCCAGTAGTATAAGCCCTAGCGGGATGCAAGAGACCCAGTACTTC.